This T cell receptor beta chain is drawn from a study of blood T cell repertoires in COVID-19. Those enrolled, adults aged 18 to 89 years, came from fewer than 25 US areas. Membership in each cohort depended on participant-reported clinical history. Exposed enrollees had met someone with a PCR-confirmed or clinician-diagnosed COVID-19 case at some point within the 2 weeks before study entry. Per the authors' pipeline: Estimation of nucleated cell counts was performed using reference gene primer amplification. TCRdb's table, derived via immunoSEQ multiplex PCR, lists solely in-frame clones and lacks some. V and J calls and clone size follow that table, whereas D and trimming were derived from the DNA. The sample lists about 300,000 clones, 85% to 90% seen once, with less than 3.5% in the top ten. The germline gives CDR1 SGHNT, CDR2 YENEEA. The CDR3 length is 17 residues. The junction had 12 bases not matched to a gene; V was cut back by 5 bases and J by 2 bases.

This clonotype was sampled from a woman in her fifties or sixties who had been exposed to COVID-19. Material for sequencing was PBMCs or T cells enriched from blood (not recorded which). The rearrangement uses TRBV11-3 and TRBJ2-3; 8 bases agree with TRBD2. CDR3 coding DNA: TGTGCCAGCAGCCCCGGCCCCCGGGGGGGAAACACAGATACGCAGTATTTT. Translated: CASSPGPRGGNTDTQYF.